The 26 T cell receptor beta chains below come from one sample, sequenced in a study of response to subunit inactivated influenza vaccine. TCRdb reprocessed the RT-PCR reads via MiXCR and lists one record per CDR3 protein. Among around 480,000 distinct CDR3 sequences listed, roughly 11% were seen once. Material: PBMCs from blood, obtained about 40 days after vaccination. Receptors were obtained from a man aged 50-60 years who received an inactivated influenza vaccine.

This clonotype has a handful of counts. The rearrangement links TRBV11-2 to TRBJ2-7; 7 nucleotides match TRBD1. Germline CDR1 reads SGHAT; CDR2 reads FQNNGV. After removal of 5 bases from V and 7 bases from J, the junction contained 14 bases not matched to a gene. This CDR3 comprises 15 residues. The CDR3 nucleotides are TGTGCCAGCAGCCCAAACTCAGGGGGTTCTTGGGAGCAGTACTTC. This translates into CASSPNSGGSWEQYF.

This clonotype showed up just a few times. The rearrangement uses TRBV20-1 and TRBJ1-4; D gene ambiguous. The CDR3 extends over 15 amino acids. Germline V gives CDR1 DFQATT, CDR2 SNEGSKA (reference sequence). V was cut by 3 bases and J by 6 bases, with 17 bases left in between. The CDR3: CSASNRVQLDEKLFF. CDR3 coding DNA: TGCAGTGCTAGTAATAGGGTTCAGCTCGATGAAAAACTGTTTTTT.

The V and J genes are TRBV5-6 and TRBJ1-3; D possibly corresponds to TRBD1 (5 bases). CDR1 SGHDT and CDR2 YYEEEE come from the germline V gene. Trimming took 4 bases from V and 0 from J, leaving 11 bases between them. This CDR3 contains 15 residues. The CDR3 protein is CASSPTGFSGNTIYF. As DNA, the CDR3 is TGTGCCAGCAGCCCTACAGGCTTCTCTGGAAACACCATATATTTT. The whole variable domain, filled in from reference TRBV5-6 and TRBJ1-3, reads DAGVTQSPTHLIKTRGQQVTLRCSPKSGHDTVSWYQQALGQGPQFIFQYYEEEERQRGNFPDRFSGHQFPNYSSELNVNALLLGDSALYLCASSPTGFSGNTIYFGEGSWLTVV.

This chain connects TRBV7-2 to TRBJ2-1; D gene ambiguous. This CDR3 has 14 amino acids. Germline values: CDR1 SGHTA, CDR2 FQGNSA. V gave up 0 bases and J gave up 9 bases, with 12 bases separating them. CDR3 amino acids: CASSLAVVAGEQFF. The CDR3 DNA sequence: TGTGCCAGCAGCTTAGCAGTAGTGGCTGGTGAGCAGTTCTTC.

V is TRBV6-2 or TRBV6-3 and J is TRBJ2-6; 7 bases are shared with TRBD1. The CDR3 consists of 16 residues. The trim removed 7 bases at V and 0 bases at J, leaving 6 bases unmatched. CDR1 and CDR2 from the germline V gene are MNHEY and SVGEGT. CDR3 in DNA: TGTGCCAGCATGGCCAGGGGGTACTCTGGGGCCAACGTCCTGACTTTC. It encodes CASMARGYSGANVLTF.

The CDR3 DNA reads as TGCAGTGCCCCTGCCCTTGTAGACTATGGCTACACCTTC. The encoded protein is CSAPALVDYGYTF. V is TRBV20-1 and J is TRBJ1-2; D unresolved. The V end lost 6 bases, the J end lost 3 bases, and 14 bases lay between the germline ends. Germline assignment: CDR1 DFQATT and CDR2 SNEGSKA (reference sequence). The CDR3 has 13 amino acids.

The chain has TRBV6-5 and TRBJ2-2; 10 positions match TRBD1. Germline CDR1 and CDR2: MNHEY and SVGAGI. The J segment lost 7 bases and the V segment lost 0 bases, leaving 11 bases of the junction unmatched. The CDR3 totals 18 residues. The CDR3 DNA follows: TGTGCCAGCAGTTACTCGATAGACAGGGGGCCGGTGGACGGGGAGCTGTTTTTT. It yields the protein CASSYSIDRGPVDGELFF.

The gene calls are TRBV12-3 or TRBV12-4 and TRBJ2-5, with 7 bases matching TRBD2. V trimming: 5 bases; J trimming: 5 bases; junction bases outside the gene matches: 8. The CDR3 totals 14 residues. In nucleotides, the CDR3 is TGTGCCAGCAGTGTCGGGGGGACCCCTGAGACCCAGTACTTC. Translating gives CASSVGGTPETQYF.

Ten or more counts support this clonotype. This rearrangement joins TRBV5-1 to TRBJ2-3, with TRBD2 matching over 9 bases. The CDR3 length is 14 residues. Germline V gene sequence: CDR1 SGHRS, CDR2 YFSETQ. The CDR3 loop is CATAAGGSTDTQYF. The CDR3, as DNA: TGCGCTACCGCGGCGGGGGGGAGCACAGATACGCAGTATTTT.

The J gene is TRBJ1-1, the V gene TRBV20-1; TRBD1 is a possible D gene (5 bases). V was cut by 1 base and J by 1 base, with 7 bases left in between. CDR3 length equals 13 residues. Germline CDR1 is DFQATT and CDR2 is SNEGSKA (reference sequence). The CDR3 sequence: CSARVGQNTEAFF. The DNA for the CDR3 is TGCAGTGCTAGAGTAGGACAGAACACTGAAGCTTTCTTT.

The chain has TRBV29-1 and TRBJ2-3; TRBD2 aligns across 11 bases. Germline V gives CDR1 SQVTM, CDR2 ANQGSEA. CDR3 length: 15 amino acids. With 3 bases clipped from V and 2 bases from J, the junction kept 4 bases outside the gene matches. CDR3 loop: CSVDTSGGNTDTQYF. The CDR3 bases are TGCAGCGTTGACACTAGCGGGGGTAACACAGATACGCAGTATTTT.

This clonotype was observed at least ten times. The V call is TRBV29-1, the J call TRBJ2-7, with 10 bases fitting TRBD1. The V segment lost 0 bases and the J segment 3 bases; nucleotides outside the gene matches: 5. The germline gives CDR1 SQVTM, CDR2 ANQGSEA. There are 15 residues in the CDR3. The DNA of the CDR3 is TGCAGCGTTGAAGATCCCCGGACAGGGGGCTACGAGCAGTACTTC. Its protein product is CSVEDPRTGGYEQYF.

This clonotype was recorded a few times. The V call is TRBV20-1, the J call TRBJ1-4, with 7 nucleotides matching TRBD1. The CDR3 contains 15 residues. Trimming at V came to 0 bases and at J to 5 bases, leaving 6 bases not matched to a gene. CDR1 is DFQATT, CDR2 SNEGSKA, per germline (reference sequence). This chain's CDR3 is CSARDGRGPNEKLFF. CDR3 sequence (DNA): TGCAGTGCTAGAGATGGGAGGGGGCCCAATGAAAAACTGTTTTTT.

Only a few counts were recorded for this clonotype. The V gene is TRBV6-1, the J gene TRBJ2-1, with 13 bases that match TRBD2. CDR3 length: 13 amino acids. Germline loops: CDR1 MNHNS, CDR2 SASEGT. The ends lost 7 bases at V and 8 bases at J; junction bases unmatched: 2. CDR3 DNA sequence: TGTGCCAGCAAGACTAGCGGGGGGTATGAGCAGTTCTTC. Its protein is CASKTSGGYEQFF.

The rearrangement joins TRBV6-2 or TRBV6-3 to TRBJ2-1, with 12 bases identical to TRBD2. The trim removed 3 bases at V and 0 bases at J, leaving 15 bases unmatched. Germline loops: CDR1 MNHEY, CDR2 SVGEGT. This CDR3 spans 21 amino acids. DNA of the CDR3: TGTGCCAGCAGTTATTTAGCTTTGTGGCTAGCGGGGGGGAGCTCCTACAATGAGCAGTTCTTC. Amino acid sequence: CASSYLALWLAGGSSYNEQFF.

This clonotype was counted many times. This sequence joins TRBV20-1 and TRBJ2-5; TRBD2 matches at 11 bases. Germline V gene lookup returns CDR1 DFQATT and CDR2 SNEGSKA (reference sequence). Losses at the gene ends were 0 bases for V and 4 bases for J; bases not matched to a gene: 13. This CDR3 has 18 amino acids. DNA of the CDR3: TGCAGTGCTAGAGACTACATTCTAGCGGGAGGCGGCACAGAGACCCAGTACTTC. It translates to CSARDYILAGGGTETQYF.

This sequence joins TRBV27 and TRBJ1-5; TRBD1 might be the D (6 bases). Trimming cost V 5 bases and J 2 bases, with 10 bases left between them. Germline CDR1 and CDR2: MNHEY and SMNVEV (reference sequence). This CDR3 is built from 14 residues. CDR3 sequence: CASSKQGGNQPQHF. Written as DNA, the CDR3 is TGTGCCAGCAGTAAACAGGGTGGCAATCAGCCCCAGCATTTT.

This clonotype was picked up many times. The J gene is TRBJ2-1, the V gene TRBV12-3 or TRBV12-4; D possibly corresponds to TRBD2 (5 bases). The CDR3 contains 13 residues. Deletions cut 8 bases from V and 1 base from J, with 9 bases between. The CDR3 nucleotides are TGTGCCAGCTCTGCGGGTTCCTACAATGAGCAGTTCTTC. This encodes CASSAGSYNEQFF.

This clonotype was picked up a small number of times. The chain is built from TRBV28 and TRBJ2-3; D is undetermined. Trimming shortened V by 6 bases and J by 0 bases, and 19 bases separated the two germline ends. Germline CDR1 MDHEN, CDR2 SYDVKM. The CDR3 totals 17 residues. CDR3 protein: CASSPSGARTSTDTQYF. CDR3 coding DNA: TGTGCCAGCAGCCCCTCAGGAGCTCGTACAAGCACAGATACGCAGTATTTT.

This sequence joins TRBV23-1 and TRBJ2-1; 13 nucleotides line up with TRBD2. TRBV23-1 is known as an ORF, though its function is uncertain. J was trimmed by 8 bases and V by 0 bases; bases with no gene match: 7. The CDR3 runs 17 residues. The DNA for the CDR3 is TGCGCCAGCAGTCAATCTAGGACTAGCGGGAGTGGGTATGAGCAGTTCTTC. It codes for CASSQSRTSGSGYEQFF.

This clonotype was recorded many times. The chain carries TRBV29-1 and TRBJ2-7; either TRBD1 or TRBD2 may fit D (7 bases each). Germline V CDR1 and CDR2: SQVTM, ANQGSEA. CDR3 length equals 17 residues. With 0 bases removed from V and 4 bases from J, the gap between germline ends came to 22 bases. CDR3 protein: CSVEDKTGEGLAYEQYF. The CDR3 DNA sequence: TGCAGCGTTGAAGATAAAACAGGGGAGGGTCTGGCGTACGAGCAGTACTTC.

A few counts support this clonotype. The V gene is TRBV20-1, the J gene TRBJ1-5; D remains ambiguous. Germline CDR1 DFQATT, CDR2 SNEGSKA (reference sequence). Trimming stripped 0 bases from V and 6 bases from J, with 12 bases between. The CDR3 has 14 amino acids. The CDR3 nucleotides are TGCAGTGCTAGAGACCCAGGAGACCCTCAGCCCCAGCATTTT. It yields the protein CSARDPGDPQPQHF.

The rearrangement joins TRBV19 to TRBJ2-4; a weak D match, TRBD1 (6 bases). The V end lost 4 bases, the J end lost 3 bases, and 19 bases lay between the germline ends. The CDR3 runs 17 residues. Looked up from germline, CDR1 is LNHDA and CDR2 is SQIVND (reference sequence). For the CDR3, the DNA is TGTGCCAGTAGTACGACTGCAGGGGAGTTAGGCAAAAACATTCAGTACTTC. Translated, it gives CASSTTAGELGKNIQYF.

This clonotype was detected ten times or more. This chain connects TRBV13 to TRBJ2-1; the D gene is possibly TRBD1 (6 bases). Trimming shortened V by 3 bases and J by 2 bases, and 11 bases separated the two germline ends. Per germline, CDR1 PRHDT and CDR2 FYEKMQ (reference sequence). The CDR3 is 15 amino acids. Here the CDR3 DNA reads TGTGCCAGCAGCTTCAACAGGGATGCCTACAATGAGCAGTTCTTC. Amino acids: CASSFNRDAYNEQFF. Supplemented by reference TRBV13 and TRBJ2-1, the full variable domain reads AAGVIQSPRHLIKEKRETATLKCYPIPRHDTVYWYQQGPGQDPQFLISFYEKMQSDKGSIPDRFSAQQFSDYHSELNMSSLELGDSALYFCASSFNRDAYNEQFFGPGTRLTVL.

This chain links TRBV12-3 or TRBV12-4 with TRBJ2-2, with TRBD1 identical over 10 bases. The CDR3 is 16 amino acids. V shed 6 bases and J 3 bases; nucleotides not matched to a gene: 7. CDR3 in amino acids: CASRPTGTGDTGELFF. For the CDR3, the DNA is TGTGCCAGCAGACCGACCGGGACAGGGGACACCGGGGAGCTGTTTTTT.

V and J are TRBV7-9 and TRBJ2-1; no definite D call. This CDR3 is 13 amino acids long. The V gene lost 5 bases and the J gene lost 9 bases, with 14 bases spanning the gap. Germline values: CDR1 SEHNR, CDR2 FQNEAQ (reference sequence). Here the CDR3 DNA reads TGTGCCAGCAGCCCCACGGAACCGGGTGAGCAGTTCTTC. This encodes CASSPTEPGEQFF.